The T cell receptor (beta chain) described here comes from a study of blood T cell repertoires in COVID-19 (dated by TCRdb to between 2020 and 2021). With regard to the full study: Collaborator samples came from the United States, Italy and Spain and covered acute and convalescent phases of COVID-19. Nearly every sample came with metadata listing a de-identified subject ID, COVID-19 status, age in years and sex. Samples came from the ongoing ImmuneRACE study (first 160 participants) plus 1,254 subjects from 6 global collaborators. HLA class I and class II types, where available, came from metadata supplied by the sample provider rather than from assay-based typing. The prospective study material was composed of cDNA or gDNA derived from T cells, B-cell-depleted T cells, or PBMCs. The repertoires were released in a freely available public database intended as a resource for research on the immune response to SARS-CoV-2. Deeply sampled blood TCRbeta repertoires from subjects exposed to, actively infected with, or recovered from COVID-19 were included in the dataset.

In regard to this clone: The specificity of this receptor is unknown. No base-level quality is on record; no much larger clone is a single base apart.

General findings and caveats noted by the study authors: Clinical and demographic metadata were provided uncurated, with the amount varying by source and participant.

TCRbeta CDR3 regions were amplified from genomic DNA using the immunoSEQ Assay, a bias-controlled multiplex PCR. The paper's processing steps were these. Nucleated cell counts per sample were estimated from amplification of reference gene primers within the assay. Sequence reads were collapsed and filtered to measure the absolute abundance of every unique TCRbeta CDR3 rearrangement. For each sample, productive Simpson clonality was calculated as the square root of Simpson's diversity index across productive rearrangements. This immuneACCESS table, as held by TCRdb, lists in-frame sequences with V and J called but not all clones. Of the missing ones, under half trace to an unresolved V gene in checked studies; the others have no known cause. Clonal size and the V and J genes are those of that table, whereas D and trimming came from the DNA. The sample contains 150,000 to 200,000 clones, over 75% of them found a single time. The ten largest clones capture roughly 2.8% of the sample.

Whole blood was collected in K2EDTA tubes by collaborating institutions according to the institutions' own protocols. For TCRbeta analysis, collaborators shipped samples in one of three forms: frozen whole blood, isolated PBMCs, or DNA extracted from either of those sample types. CDR1 is given as MNHEY and CDR2 as SVGAGI, both from the germline V gene. The CDR3 runs 14 amino acids, cysteine and phenylalanine included. Just CDR3 DNA is preserved here, 42 bases in frame from base 1. V has 7 bases trimmed and J has 5 bases trimmed; junction bases matching no gene number 7. The rearrangement combines TRBV6-5 with TRBJ1-2, with 10 bases aligning to TRBD1. The material sequenced was peripheral blood. The TCR comes from a woman over 75 with active or convalescent COVID-19. The CDR3 in this case is CASTSGQGLYGYTF. At the DNA level, the sequence is TGTGCCAGCACCTCGGGACAGGGGCTTTATGGCTACACCTTC.